These 17 T cell receptor beta chains originate from one sample sequenced in a study of memory CD8 T cells in hepatitis C reinfection. Noted time point: late/post reinfection, 12 to 24 weeks after detection. TCR sequencing was done directly ex vivo on sorted cells, without expansion in vitro. The protocol was immunoSEQ multiplex PCR, while the TCRdb copy is restricted to in-frame clones and leaves out a portion. Of approximately 46,000 clones listed, roughly nine tenths were seen once; the top ten hold 0.6% to 0.9%. Sequencing was carried out using naive CD8+ T cells sorted from blood. Receptors originate from a young man with hepatitis C virus infection.

V gene TRBV28 combines with J gene TRBJ1-1; D is uncertain. Germline assignment: CDR1 MDHEN and CDR2 SYDVKM. V gave up 6 bases and J gave up 1 base, with 12 bases separating them. This CDR3 is built from 14 residues. The DNA of the CDR3 is TGTGCCAGCAGAAGCTTGCGGGAGAACACTGAAGCTTTCTTT. Translating it yields CASRSLRENTEAFF.

The chain recombines TRBV29-1 with TRBJ2-5; D unclear. Germline V CDR1 and CDR2: SQVTM, ANQGSEA. Trimming left V 2 bases short and J 2 bases short, with 12 bases between. The CDR3 has 14 amino acids. The CDR3 region has the DNA TGCAGCGTTGAAATCCCAGTGTTTCAAGAGACCCAGTACTTC. Its translation: CSVEIPVFQETQYF.

This clone was observed a single time. This chain joins TRBV7-8 and TRBJ2-5, with D maybe TRBD2 (5 bases). Matching the DNA end better, TRBJ2-7 makes the J call doubtful. The CDR3 runs 14 residues. The V gene's germline CDR1 is SGHVS and CDR2 FQNEAQ. The CDR3 region is CASRPASRTGEQYF. Here the CDR3 DNA reads TGTGCCAGCAGGCCCGCTAGCCGCACGGGCGAGCAGTACTTC.

This clone was picked up a small number of times. The chain recombines TRBV2 with TRBJ1-1, with 9 bases fitting TRBD1. Germline loops: CDR1 SNHLY, CDR2 FYNNEI. The junction had 0 bases not matched to a gene; V was cut back by 6 bases and J by 1 base. The CDR3 is 13 residues long. The CDR3 region is CASRGQGNTEAFF. The CDR3 DNA sequence: TGTGCCAGCAGGGGACAGGGGAACACTGAAGCTTTCTTT.

Only a few counts were recorded for this clone. The chain carries TRBV6-6 and TRBJ1-6; TRBD1 aligns across 7 bases. This CDR3 comprises 14 residues. The J segment lost 7 bases and the V segment lost 6 bases, leaving 6 bases of the junction unmatched. CDR1 and CDR2 (germline): MNHNY, SVGAGI (reference sequence). The CDR3 DNA sequence: TGTGCCAGCAGCCGCACAGGGGAGAATTCACCCCTCCACTTT. This translates into CASSRTGENSPLHF.

V and J are TRBV25-1 and TRBJ1-6; 9 bases line up with TRBD1. With 7 bases clipped from V and 11 bases from J, the junction kept 3 bases outside the gene matches. The CDR3 loop spans 12 amino acids. Germline V lookup: CDR1 MGHDK, CDR2 SYGVNS. The CDR3 is CASKDRGTPLHF. CDR3 in DNA: TGTGCCAGCAAGGACAGGGGAACACCCCTCCACTTT.

The chain links TRBV6-6 to TRBJ1-2; perhaps TRBD1 as D (5 bases). Trimming pared 10 bases from V and 7 bases from J, leaving 22 bases between. The length of the CDR3 is 14 residues. Germline CDR1 MNHNY, CDR2 SVGAGI (reference sequence). CDR3: CATSRDSGILGYTF. The CDR3 nucleotides are TGTGCCACCAGCCGGGACTCTGGTATCCTTGGCTACACCTTC.

The chain couples TRBV6-5 to TRBJ2-7, with no clear D. From germline, CDR1 is MNHEY and CDR2 SVGAGI. The V end was cut by 0 bases, the J end by 2 bases, with 5 bases between. The CDR3 sequence is 13 residues long. The chain's CDR3 is CASSYSSTYEQYF. CDR3 nucleotides: TGTGCCAGCAGTTACTCGAGCACCTACGAGCAGTACTTC.

The chain joins TRBV4-1 to TRBJ1-2, with TRBD1 matching 8 bases. V was clipped by 0 bases and J by 4 bases; unmatched bases: 4. This CDR3 has 15 residues. Per the germline V gene, CDR1 is MGHRA and CDR2 is YSYEKL. The CDR3, as DNA: TGCGCCAGCAGCCAAGATCGCAGGGGGCTCTATGGCTACACCTTC. This gives the protein CASSQDRRGLYGYTF.

This clone appeared once. The chain carries TRBV10-3 and TRBJ2-7; 12 nucleotides line up with TRBD2. The germline V gene encodes CDR1 ENHRY and CDR2 SYGVKD. Trimming removed 1 base from V and 5 bases from J; junction bases left unmatched: 9. The CDR3 contains 17 residues. The CDR3 DNA follows: TGTGCCATCAGTGAGTGGGTGACTAGCGGGAGAACAAACGAGCAGTACTTC. Its translation is CAISEWVTSGRTNEQYF.

The genes are TRBV28 and TRBJ2-3; D is perhaps TRBD2 (5 bases). The CDR3 contains 14 residues. Looked up from germline, CDR1 is MDHEN and CDR2 is SYDVKM. Trimming removed 7 bases from V and 6 bases from J, with 17 bases in between. The chain's CDR3 is CASKEVGVTDTQYF. As DNA, the CDR3 is TGTGCCAGCAAGGAGGTGGGAGTGACGGATACGCAGTATTTT. The full variable domain, in which reference TRBV28 and TRBJ2-3 provide the parts outside the CDR3, is DVKVTQSSRYLVKRTGEKVFLECVQDMDHENMFWYRQDPGLGLRLIYFSYDVKMKEKGDIPEGYSVSREKKERFSLILESASTNQTSMYLCASKEVGVTDTQYFGPGTRLTVL.

The chain uses TRBV5-4 and TRBJ2-2; 8 bases line up with TRBD1. J lost 0 bases, V lost 3 bases, and 1 base had no gene match. The CDR3 totals 15 residues. Per the germline V gene, CDR1 is SGHNT and CDR2 is YYREEE (reference sequence). CDR3 loop: CASSSRGPNTGELFF. CDR3 nucleotides: TGTGCCAGCAGCTCCAGGGGGCCGAACACCGGGGAGCTGTTTTTT.

The genes are TRBV11-1 and TRBJ2-2; no clear D. There are 13 residues in the CDR3. V lost 6 bases and J 2 bases, leaving 7 bases between the germline ends. Germline V gene data show CDR1 as SGHAT and CDR2 as FQDESV (reference sequence). CDR3 DNA: TGTGCCAGCAGTCCCATTAACACCGGGGAGCTGTTTTTT. It specifies CASSPINTGELFF.

The chain carries TRBV5-8 and TRBJ2-2, with TRBD2 identical over 14 bases. Germline CDR1 and CDR2: SGHTS and YDEGEE. This CDR3 contains 17 residues. V was clipped by 4 bases and J by 6 bases; unmatched bases: 8. The CDR3 protein is CASSPGTSGRQPGELFF. DNA of the CDR3: TGTGCCAGCAGCCCGGGGACTAGCGGGAGACAACCCGGGGAGCTGTTTTTT.

By sample share, this clone is medium-sized. V is TRBV2 and J is TRBJ2-7; D is unclear. CDR3 length: 13 residues. The germline V gene encodes CDR1 SNHLY and CDR2 FYNNEI. V dropped 0 bases and J dropped 3 bases, with 6 bases sitting between them. The CDR3 nucleotides read TGTGCCAGCAGTGAAGCCCGGAGCTACGAGCAGTACTTC. It codes for CASSEARSYEQYF.

The chain is built from TRBV19 and TRBJ2-2; 8 bases align to TRBD2. Germline V lookup: CDR1 LNHDA, CDR2 SQIVND (reference sequence). V shed 5 bases and J 5 bases; nucleotides not matched to a gene: 7. The CDR3 is 15 amino acids. Here the CDR3 reads CASSVGTRGTGELFF. The CDR3 DNA follows: TGTGCCAGTAGTGTCGGGACTAGAGGGACCGGGGAGCTGTTTTTT.

V is TRBV28 and J is TRBJ2-2; 10 bases map to TRBD2. V shed 3 bases, J shed 2 bases, and the junction held 9 bases outside the gene matches. This CDR3 spans 18 amino acids. Germline V gene data show CDR1 as MDHEN and CDR2 as SYDVKM. The CDR3 is CASSFPLVAGGNTGELFF. CDR3 nucleotide sequence: TGTGCCAGCAGTTTCCCCCTGGTAGCGGGGGGAAACACCGGGGAGCTGTTTTTT.